The 24 T cell receptor beta chains in this list originate from one sample, sequenced in a study of cytomegalovirus exposure and HLA in healthy donors. In the PCR, 60 Vbeta and 13 Jbeta primers were used. The table came from immunoSEQ multiplex PCR; TCRdb's copy has only in-frame clones and leaves some out. The sample comprises around 130,000 clones, around 8.5% of which are singletons, and about 5.5% rests with the top ten. Sequences were obtained from PBMCs. The receptors derive from a man aged 35 to 55 in good health and CMV-seronegative.

The J gene is TRBJ2-7, the V gene TRBV9; TRBD1 matches at 8 bases. CDR1 and CDR2 from the germline V gene are SGDLS and YYNGEE. J gave up 1 base and V 4 bases, and 7 bases lay outside the gene matches. This CDR3 is 15 amino acids long. CDR3 nucleotide sequence: TGTGCCAGCAGCCCCCGACAGGGGATTTCCTACGAGCAGTACTTC. Protein product: CASSPRQGISYEQYF.

This clone was seen more than once but under ten times. The chain uses TRBV19 and TRBJ2-7; 7 bases are a match to TRBD1. V lost 4 bases and J lost 5; bases outside the gene matches: 5. The CDR3 length is 13 residues. Germline assignment: CDR1 LNHDA and CDR2 SQIVND (reference sequence). CDR3: CASSTRQGDEQYF. In DNA form, the CDR3 reads TGTGCCAGTAGTACCCGACAGGGTGACGAGCAGTACTTC.

This rearrangement joins TRBV23-1 to TRBJ2-7, with 10 bases that match TRBD1. TRBV23-1 is classed as an ORF, of uncertain function. The V gene end was trimmed by 2 bases and the J gene end by 2 bases; junction bases not matched to a gene: 9. The CDR3 extends over 17 amino acids. This CDR3 is CASSQSRDRGWPYEQYF. The CDR3 DNA follows: TGCGCCAGCAGTCAAAGCCGGGACAGGGGTTGGCCCTACGAGCAGTACTTC.

This clone was detected only a few times. The chain has TRBV9 and TRBJ1-1; 7 bases match TRBD1. V was clipped by 4 bases and J by 4 bases; unmatched bases: 7. The CDR3 contains 14 residues. Germline V gene sequence: CDR1 SGDLS, CDR2 YYNGEE. The CDR3 reads CASSPNRGRTEAFF. Written as DNA, the CDR3 is TGTGCCAGCAGCCCAAACAGGGGTCGCACTGAAGCTTTCTTT.

The V and J genes are TRBV5-1 and TRBJ2-1; TRBD1 agrees at 9 bases. The CDR3 is made up of 17 amino acids. With 0 bases clipped from V and 3 bases from J, the junction kept 7 bases outside the gene matches. Germline V gene data show CDR1 as SGHRS and CDR2 as YFSETQ. CDR3: CASSLARGGQGYNEQFF. Written as DNA, the CDR3 is TGCGCCAGCAGCTTGGCCAGGGGGGGACAGGGCTACAATGAGCAGTTCTTC.

This clone was seen a few times. The CDR3 here is CASSYWGGTQYF. The CDR3 coding sequence is TGTGCCAGCAGTTACTGGGGGGGGACGCAGTATTTT. This rearrangement joins TRBV6-6 to TRBJ2-3, with 7 bases matching TRBD2. Germline assignment: CDR1 MNHNY and CDR2 SVGAGI (reference sequence). V shed 1 base, J shed 9 bases, and the junction held 1 base outside the gene matches. The CDR3 is 12 residues long.

This clone was seen a handful of times. V usage is TRBV6-1 and J usage is TRBJ2-3, with D maybe TRBD1 (6 bases). Trimming cost V 4 bases and J 1 base, with 12 bases left between them. The CDR3 spans 15 residues. Germline V CDR1 and CDR2: MNHNS, SASEGT. The DNA of the CDR3 is TGTGCCAGCAGTGCAGGGGTTGGGGGCACAGATACGCAGTATTTT. Its protein product is CASSAGVGGTDTQYF.

V is TRBV4-2 and J is TRBJ2-1; 7 nucleotides match TRBD1. The ends lost 5 bases at V and 2 bases at J; junction bases unmatched: 6. Germline assignment: CDR1 LGHNA and CDR2 YNFKEQ. The CDR3 loop spans 15 amino acids. Here the CDR3 reads CASSSRDSAYNEQFF. Written as DNA, the CDR3 is TGTGCCAGCAGCTCCCGGGACAGTGCCTACAATGAGCAGTTCTTC.

This clone occurred a few times. The CDR3 DNA sequence: TGTGCCAGCAGCTTTTCAGGGGGCTGGACCGGGGAGCTGTTTTTT. Protein sequence: CASSFSGGWTGELFF. The rearrangement links TRBV11-2 to TRBJ2-2; TRBD1 matches 8 bases. The germline V gene encodes CDR1 SGHAT and CDR2 FQNNGV. V was pared by 3 bases and J by 5 bases, with 5 bases of the junction left unmatched. The CDR3 has 15 residues.

The chain recombines TRBV11-2 with TRBJ2-3; the match to TRBD2 covers 9 bases. J lost 0 bases, V lost 2 bases, and 3 bases had no gene match. Germline loops: CDR1 SGHAT, CDR2 FQNNGV. This CDR3 comprises 16 residues. The CDR3 nucleotides read TGTGCCAGCAGCTTATTGCGGGGGGGCAGCACAGATACGCAGTATTTT. It is translated as CASSLLRGGSTDTQYF.

This clone was seen only a few times. This sequence joins TRBV2 and TRBJ2-3, with TRBD2 identical over 9 bases. The germline gives CDR1 SNHLY, CDR2 FYNNEI. The CDR3 runs 16 residues. With 3 bases clipped from V and 5 bases from J, the junction kept 9 bases outside the gene matches. The CDR3 DNA reads as TGTGCCAGCAGTGAGTTCCCGCGGGGGGGCGGAGATACGCAGTATTTT. Its translation: CASSEFPRGGGDTQYF.

The CDR3 reads CASAANGLNYGYTF. The CDR3 DNA sequence: TGTGCTAGTGCCGCCAACGGACTTAACTATGGCTACACCTTC. The J gene is TRBJ1-2, the V gene TRBV12-5; D gene unclear. Trimming cost V 7 bases and J 1 base, with 13 bases left between them. The germline V gene encodes CDR1 LGHNT and CDR2 FRNRAP. The CDR3 is 14 amino acids.

The chain has TRBV7-7 and TRBJ2-5; TRBD2 aligns across 14 bases. Looked up from germline, CDR1 is SSHAT and CDR2 is FNYEAQ (reference sequence). The CDR3 runs to 16 residues. Trimming at V came to 5 bases and at J to 4 bases, leaving 6 bases not matched to a gene. The DNA for the CDR3 is TGTGCCAGCAGCCCGGGACTAGCGGGGGTCATAGAGACCCAGTACTTC. This sequence encodes CASSPGLAGVIETQYF. Using reference TRBV7-7 and TRBJ2-5 for the parts outside the CDR3, the full variable domain is GAGVSQSPRYKVTKRGQDVTLRCDPISSHATLYWYQQALGQGPEFLTYFNYEAQPDKSGLPSDRFSAERPEGSISTLTIQRTEQRDSAMYRCASSPGLAGVIETQYFGPGTRLLVL.

There are a few counts of this clone. The chain employs TRBV19 and TRBJ2-5; TRBD2 matches 11 bases. V lost 5 bases to trimming and J lost 9 bases; unmatched junction nucleotides: 14. The CDR3 is made up of 16 amino acids. The germline CDR1 and CDR2 sequences are LNHDA and SQIVND (reference sequence). This CDR3 is CASSGISGGVFEAQYF. CDR3 nucleotides: TGTGCCAGTAGTGGTATTAGCGGGGGGGTATTCGAGGCCCAGTACTTC.

This clone has a handful of counts. This sequence joins TRBV7-9 and TRBJ1-1; D gene ambiguous. The V gene lost 8 bases and the J gene lost 4 bases, with 8 bases spanning the gap. Germline V CDR1 and CDR2: SEHNR, FQNEAQ (reference sequence). The CDR3 has 11 residues. For the CDR3, the DNA is TGTGCCAGCGGTACAGCCACTGAAGCTTTCTTT. Translating it yields CASGTATEAFF.

The chain joins TRBV4-2 to TRBJ1-2, with D maybe TRBD1 (6 bases). The CDR3 has 16 amino acids. Germline CDR1 reads LGHNA; CDR2 reads YNFKEQ. V shed 0 bases and J shed 0 bases, with 11 bases lying between them. CDR3 loop: CASSQDLRTANYGYTF. The CDR3 nucleotides are TGTGCCAGCAGCCAAGATTTGAGGACAGCTAACTATGGCTACACCTTC.

V and J are TRBV30 and TRBJ1-1, with 7 bases that match TRBD1. V was pared by 0 bases and J by 3 bases, with 7 bases of the junction left unmatched. The CDR3 loop spans 15 amino acids. CDR1 GTSNPN and CDR2 SVGIG come from the germline V gene (reference sequence). CDR3 in amino acids: CAWSVGYRGDTEAFF. DNA of the CDR3: TGTGCCTGGAGTGTGGGGTACAGGGGAGACACTGAAGCTTTCTTT.

This chain uses TRBV6-1 with TRBJ1-5; possibly TRBD1 for D (5 bases). The V end was cut by 5 bases, the J end by 5 bases, with 13 bases between. CDR3 length: 14 amino acids. CDR1 is MNHNS and CDR2 is SASEGT in the germline V gene. The CDR3 DNA sequence: TGTGCCAGCAGTAGGGAGGGGCCGTATCAGCCCCAGCATTTT. Translating it yields CASSREGPYQPQHF.

The genes are TRBV5-1 and TRBJ2-1, with 11 bases lining up with TRBD1. The germline CDR1 and CDR2 sequences are SGHRS and YFSETQ. The CDR3 totals 14 residues. V gave up 2 bases and J gave up 6 bases; unmatched junction bases: 1. CDR3: CASSLGTGGNEQFF. In nucleotides, the CDR3 is TGCGCCAGCAGCTTAGGGACAGGGGGCAATGAGCAGTTCTTC.

The chain is built from TRBV7-9 and TRBJ1-1; D gene uncertain. Trimming pared 0 bases from V and 1 base from J, leaving 6 bases between. This CDR3 spans 14 amino acids. The germline gives CDR1 SEHNR, CDR2 FQNEAQ (reference sequence). The DNA for the CDR3 is TGTGCCAGCAGCTTAGCGATAGAGAACACTGAAGCTTTCTTT. This gives the protein CASSLAIENTEAFF.

The chain recombines TRBV5-6 with TRBJ2-7; D unclear. The CDR3 is 13 residues long. Trimming stripped 2 bases from V and 5 bases from J, with 11 bases between. Germline-derived CDR1 and CDR2 are SGHDT and YYEEEE. The CDR3 DNA reads TGTGCCAGCAGCTTCGATCTAACCCACGAGCAGTACTTC. As protein: CASSFDLTHEQYF.

This clone has only a few counts. The V gene is TRBV6-6, the J gene TRBJ2-7; weak D call: TRBD1 (6 bases). Germline V gene sequence: CDR1 MNHNY, CDR2 SVGAGI (reference sequence). The CDR3 has 16 amino acids. V was trimmed by 2 bases and J by 5 bases, leaving 19 bases between them. The CDR3 is CASSYRLGTGTHEQYF. The CDR3 region has the DNA TGTGCCAGCAGTTACAGGTTGGGAACAGGGACCCACGAGCAGTACTTC.

The chain recombines TRBV11-3 with TRBJ2-2; the match to TRBD1 covers 7 bases. This CDR3 comprises 15 residues. J was trimmed by 1 base and V by 5 bases; bases with no gene match: 4. Looked up from germline, CDR1 is SGHNT and CDR2 is YENEEA. CDR3 loop: CASSRRTGNTGELFF. The CDR3 DNA is TGTGCCAGCAGCCGGAGGACAGGGAACACCGGGGAGCTGTTTTTT.

The V call is TRBV29-1, the J call TRBJ2-3, with D perhaps TRBD1 (5 bases). The V gene lost 6 bases and the J gene lost 0 bases, with 16 bases spanning the gap. Germline V gene data show CDR1 as SQVTM and CDR2 as ANQGSEA. The CDR3 consists of 15 residues. Here the CDR3 reads CSVSSTASSTDTQYF. The CDR3 DNA reads as TGCAGCGTGAGTTCGACAGCCTCTAGCACAGATACGCAGTATTTT.